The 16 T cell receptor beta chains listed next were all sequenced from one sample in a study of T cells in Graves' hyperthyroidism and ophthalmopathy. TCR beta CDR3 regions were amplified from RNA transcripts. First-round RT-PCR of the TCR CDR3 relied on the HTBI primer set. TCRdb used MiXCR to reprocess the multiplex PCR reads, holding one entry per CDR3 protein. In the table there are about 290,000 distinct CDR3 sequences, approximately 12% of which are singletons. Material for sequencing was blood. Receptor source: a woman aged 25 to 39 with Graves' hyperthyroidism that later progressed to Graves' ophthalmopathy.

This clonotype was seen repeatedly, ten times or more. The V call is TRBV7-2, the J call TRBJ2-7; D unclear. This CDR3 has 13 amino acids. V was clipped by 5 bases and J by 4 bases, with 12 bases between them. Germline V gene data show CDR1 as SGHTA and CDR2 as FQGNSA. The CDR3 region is CASSTSDHYEQYF. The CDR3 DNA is TGTGCCAGCAGCACATCGGACCATTACGAGCAGTACTTC. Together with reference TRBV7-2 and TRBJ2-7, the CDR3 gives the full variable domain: GAGVSQSPSNKVTEKGKDVELRCDPISGHTALYWYRQSLGQGLEFLIYFQGNSAPDKSGLPSDRFSAERTGGSVSTLTIQRTQQEDSAVYLCASSTSDHYEQYFGPGTRLTVT.

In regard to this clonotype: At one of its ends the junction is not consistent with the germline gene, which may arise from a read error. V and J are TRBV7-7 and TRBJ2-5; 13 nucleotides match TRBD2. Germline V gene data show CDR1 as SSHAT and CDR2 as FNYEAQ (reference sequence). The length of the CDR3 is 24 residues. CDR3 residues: CASSPHPRVATSGRGPNQGETQYF. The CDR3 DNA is TGTGCTAGCAGCCCCCACCCGAGAGTCGCTACTAGCGGGAGGGGGCCTAATCAAGGAGAGACCCAGTACTTC. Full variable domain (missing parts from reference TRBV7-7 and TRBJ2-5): GAGVSQSPRYKVTKRGQDVTLRCDPISSHATLYWYQQALGQGPEFLTYFNYEAQPDKSGLPSDRFSAERPEGSISTLTIQRTEQRDSAMYRCASSPHPRVATSGRGPNQGETQYFGPGTRLLVL.

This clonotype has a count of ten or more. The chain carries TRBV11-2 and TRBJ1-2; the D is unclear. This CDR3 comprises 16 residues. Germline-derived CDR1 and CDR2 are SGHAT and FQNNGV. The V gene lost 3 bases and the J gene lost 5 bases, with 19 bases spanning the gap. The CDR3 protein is CASSFSGPGEGYGYTF. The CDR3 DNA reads TGTGCCAGCAGCTTCAGCGGCCCCGGGGAAGGATATGGCTACACCTTC.

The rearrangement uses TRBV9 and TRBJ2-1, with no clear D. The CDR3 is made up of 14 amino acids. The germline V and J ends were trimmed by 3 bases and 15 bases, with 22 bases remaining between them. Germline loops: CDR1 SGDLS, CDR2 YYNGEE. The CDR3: CASSDGRVGPSRFF. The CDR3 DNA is TGTGCCAGCAGCGACGGCCGGGTCGGGCCCAGTCGGTTCTTC.

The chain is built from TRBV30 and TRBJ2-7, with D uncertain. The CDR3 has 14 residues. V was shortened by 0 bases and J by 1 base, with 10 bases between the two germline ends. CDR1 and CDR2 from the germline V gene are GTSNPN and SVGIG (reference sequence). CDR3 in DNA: TGTGCCTGGAGTGTAATACGGCGATCCTACGAGCAGTACTTC. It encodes CAWSVIRRSYEQYF.

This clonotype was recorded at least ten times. The CDR3 nucleotides are TGCGCCAGCAGCCACGCCCGGACAAGGACCCGTGCAGACGCAGATACGCAGTATTTT. Residues: CASSHARTRTRADADTQYF. V is TRBV4-1 and J is TRBJ2-3, with a tentative D call TRBD1 (5 bases). V was shortened by 3 bases and J by 4 bases, with 26 bases between the two germline ends. The CDR3 spans 19 residues. Germline V lookup: CDR1 MGHRA, CDR2 YSYEKL.

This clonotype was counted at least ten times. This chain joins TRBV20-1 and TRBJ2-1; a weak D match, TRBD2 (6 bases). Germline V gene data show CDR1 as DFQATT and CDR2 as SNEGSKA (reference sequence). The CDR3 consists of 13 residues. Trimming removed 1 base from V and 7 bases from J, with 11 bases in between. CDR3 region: CSARATGRNEQFF. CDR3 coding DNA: TGCAGTGCTAGAGCAACCGGGAGAAATGAGCAGTTCTTC.

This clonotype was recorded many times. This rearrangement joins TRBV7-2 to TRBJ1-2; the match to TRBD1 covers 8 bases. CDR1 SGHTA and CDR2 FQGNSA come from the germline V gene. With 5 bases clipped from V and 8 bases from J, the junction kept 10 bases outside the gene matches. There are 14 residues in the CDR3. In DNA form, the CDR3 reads TGTGCCAGCAGCCCGACAGGGGAATATGGGGGCTACACCTTC. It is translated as CASSPTGEYGGYTF.

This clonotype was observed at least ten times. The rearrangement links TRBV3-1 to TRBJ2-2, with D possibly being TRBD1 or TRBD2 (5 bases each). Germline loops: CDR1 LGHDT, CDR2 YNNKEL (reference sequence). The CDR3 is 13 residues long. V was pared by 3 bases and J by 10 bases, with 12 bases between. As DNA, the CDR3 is TGTGCCAGCAGCCATTTGTTGGGGGTGGAGCTGTTTTTT. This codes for CASSHLLGVELFF.

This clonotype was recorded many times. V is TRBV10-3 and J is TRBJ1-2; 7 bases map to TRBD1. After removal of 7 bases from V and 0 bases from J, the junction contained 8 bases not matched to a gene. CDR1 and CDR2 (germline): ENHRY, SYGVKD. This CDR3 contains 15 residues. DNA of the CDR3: TGTGCCATCATGAGGCAGGGGGTGGCTAACTATGGCTACACCTTC. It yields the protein CAIMRQGVANYGYTF.

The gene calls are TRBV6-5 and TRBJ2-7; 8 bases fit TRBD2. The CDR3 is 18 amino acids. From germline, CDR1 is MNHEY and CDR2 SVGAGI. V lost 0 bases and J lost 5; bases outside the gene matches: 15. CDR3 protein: CASSYSVFRSGLGHEQYF. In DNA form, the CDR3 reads TGTGCCAGCAGTTACTCGGTTTTTAGGTCGGGACTAGGACACGAGCAGTACTTC.

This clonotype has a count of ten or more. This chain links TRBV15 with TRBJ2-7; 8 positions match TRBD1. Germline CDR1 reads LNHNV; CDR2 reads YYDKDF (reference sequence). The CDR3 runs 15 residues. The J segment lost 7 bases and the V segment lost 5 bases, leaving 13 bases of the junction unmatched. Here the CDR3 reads CATSWTGTGLLEQYF. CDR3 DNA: TGTGCCACCAGCTGGACCGGGACAGGACTTTTGGAGCAGTACTTC.

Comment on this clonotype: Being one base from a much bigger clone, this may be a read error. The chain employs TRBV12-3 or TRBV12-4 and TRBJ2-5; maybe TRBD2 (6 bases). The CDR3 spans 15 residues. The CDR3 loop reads CASSDSGSVQETRYF. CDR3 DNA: TGTGCCAGCAGTGACAGCGGGTCCGTCCAAGAGACCCGGTACTTC.

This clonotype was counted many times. CDR3 sequence reads: CSARKGSTFEAFF. DNA of the CDR3: TGCAGTGCTAGAAAGGGGTCGACTTTCGAAGCTTTCTTT. This chain links TRBV20-1 with TRBJ1-1; possible D gene TRBD1, 5 bases. The V gene lost 2 bases and the J gene lost 8 bases, with 15 bases spanning the gap. The CDR3 is 13 residues long. The germline V gene has CDR1 DFQATT and CDR2 SNEGSKA (reference sequence).

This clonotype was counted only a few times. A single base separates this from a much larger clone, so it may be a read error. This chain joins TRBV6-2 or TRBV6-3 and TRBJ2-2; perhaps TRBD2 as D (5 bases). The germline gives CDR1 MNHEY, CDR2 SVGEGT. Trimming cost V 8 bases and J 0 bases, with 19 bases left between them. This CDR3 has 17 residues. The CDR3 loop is CASENRRRLANTGELFF. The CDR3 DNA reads TGTGCCAGCGAGAATCGGAGGCGCCTCGCGAACACCGGGGAGCTGTTTTTT.

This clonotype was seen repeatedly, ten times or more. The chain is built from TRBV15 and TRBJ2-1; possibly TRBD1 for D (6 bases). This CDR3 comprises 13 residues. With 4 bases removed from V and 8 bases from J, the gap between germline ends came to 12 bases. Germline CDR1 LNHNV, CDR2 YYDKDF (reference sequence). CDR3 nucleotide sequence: TGTGCCACCAGCAATGAATACAGGGATGAGCAGTTCTTC. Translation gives CATSNEYRDEQFF.